This TCR beta chain was identified during a study of T cell responses to AZD1222 COVID-19 vaccine. Trimming cost V 4 bases and J 4 bases; bases outside gene matches: 5. The CDR3 consists of 15 residues. Germline-derived CDR1 and CDR2 are LNHDA and SQIVND (reference sequence). General study results and limits: Recipients of AZD1222 seropositive at baseline numbered only 5 to 7. Spike-specific TCR depth and breadth grew after two AZD1222 doses. Sampling captured repertoires only after the peak T cell response.

Data came from immunoSEQ multiplex PCR; TCRdb stores just in-frame clones and leaves some out. The sample lists 140,000 to 150,000 clones; 93% were seen once. A note on this clone: Its specificity is not known.

This TCR came from an adult who had recovered from COVID-19. V is TRBV19 and J is TRBJ2-1; 9 bases map to TRBD2. Sample: peripheral blood, taken after recovery from COVID-19. The chain's CDR3 is CASSKGLADYNEQFF. In DNA, the CDR3 is TGTGCCAGTAGTAAGGGACTAGCAGATTACAATGAGCAGTTCTTC.